The 27 T cell receptor beta chains presented below share a single source sample, sequenced in a study of T cell repertoires in cytomegalovirus infection. No cognate antigen is known for these TCRs. TCRdb fed the reads into MiXCR, producing one record per CDR3 protein. The sample includes approximately 1,000,000 distinct CDR3 sequences, approximately 30% of them seen just once. The sample here was cultured CD8+ T cells from PBMCs, taken from culture after CMV antigen stimulation. The receptors derive from a human donor in good health (CMV status not recorded). Some clones in this sample may be carry-over from other donors' samples.

This clonotype was seen ten or more times. The chain combines TRBV6-6 with TRBJ2-3; D is uncertain. The CDR3 sequence is 11 residues long. V gave up 5 bases and J gave up 6 bases, with 6 bases separating them. CDR1 MNHNY and CDR2 SVGAGI come from the germline V gene (reference sequence). The CDR3 DNA sequence: TGTGCCAGCAGTCTAGTGGATACGCAGTATTTT. This gives the protein CASSLVDTQYF.

The rearrangement joins TRBV14 to TRBJ2-2, with D maybe TRBD1 (5 bases). Germline CDR1 is SGHDN and CDR2 is FVKESK. The CDR3 has 13 residues. V lost 4 bases and J lost 8, with 11 bases in between. The CDR3 protein is CASSPDTTGELFF. The DNA of the CDR3 is TGTGCCAGCAGCCCGGACACAACTGGGGAGCTGTTTTTT.

This clonotype was seen a single time. The rearrangement uses TRBV15 and TRBJ1-1; possibly TRBD1 for D (5 bases). CDR1 and CDR2 (germline): LNHNV, YYDKDF (reference sequence). The V and J ends lost 8 bases and 5 bases respectively, with 21 bases between them. The CDR3 contains 15 residues. CDR3: CATQQGPGGGTEAFF. Here the CDR3 DNA reads TGTGCCACCCAGCAAGGGCCCGGGGGGGGGACTGAAGCTTTCTTT. Variable domain in full (rest from reference TRBV15 and TRBJ1-1): DAMVIQNPRYQVTQFGKPVTLSCSQTLNHNVMYWYQQKSSQAPKLLFHYYDKDFNNEADTPDNFQSRRPNTSFCFLDIRSPGLGDTAMYLCATQQGPGGGTEAFFGQGTRLTVV.

The sample holds one count of this clonotype. The chain has TRBV6-2 or TRBV6-3 and TRBJ2-7; D not certain. Germline CDR1 and CDR2: MNHEY and SVGEGT. CDR3 size: 13 residues. V was clipped by 3 bases and J by 6 bases, with 12 bases between them. The CDR3 bases are TGTGCCAGCAGTTATATCAGCTTAGGCGAGCAGTACGTC. This gives the protein CASSYISLGEQYV.

Note on this clonotype: The junction departs from the called germline gene at one end, perhaps through a read error. CDR3 coding DNA: TGTGCCAGCAATTTAGGGGGGCTAGCGGGGTACAATGAGCAGTTCTTC. Translated, it gives CASNLGGLAGYNEQFF. The J gene is TRBJ2-1, the V gene TRBV27, with 9 bases aligning to TRBD2. Germline CDR1 and CDR2: MNHEY and SMNVEV (reference sequence). The CDR3 extends over 16 amino acids.

The table lists this clonotype with a few counts. J is TRBJ2-7 and V is TRBV4-1; D gene ambiguous. Trimming took off 1 base at V and 7 bases at J, with 11 bases between the two ends. Per the germline V gene, CDR1 is MGHRA and CDR2 is YSYEKL. The CDR3 length is 13 residues. The DNA for the CDR3 is TGCGCCAGCAGCCAAGCATCCTCTCCTGAGCAGTACTTC. This translates into CASSQASSPEQYF.

Turning to this clonotype: The junction departs from germline at one end; a sequencing error may be responsible. V is TRBV12-3 or TRBV12-4 and J is TRBJ2-5; 8 bases agree with TRBD2. CDR3 length: 14 residues. Here the CDR3 DNA reads TGTGCCAGCAGTGTAGCGGGGTTCCAAGAGACCCAGTACTTC. Protein sequence: CASSVAGFQETQYF.

This clonotype has more than one count but fewer than ten. CDR3 sequence: CASTHRRGKTGELFF. For the CDR3, the DNA is TGTGCCAGTACACATAGGAGGGGGAAAACCGGGGAGCTGTTTTTT. This chain connects TRBV19 to TRBJ2-2, with D perhaps TRBD1 or TRBD2 (6 bases each). The CDR3 contains 15 residues. Germline values: CDR1 LNHDA, CDR2 SQIVND (reference sequence). The V end was cut by 7 bases, the J end by 5 bases, with 17 bases between.

Here the CDR3 reads CASSYDREAYGYTF. As DNA, the CDR3 is TGTGCCAGCAGTTACGACAGGGAGGCCTATGGCTACACCTTC. This sequence joins TRBV6-5 and TRBJ1-2; 7 positions agree with TRBD1. CDR3 length: 14 amino acids. Per the germline V gene, CDR1 is MNHEY and CDR2 is SVGAGI. The V gene end was trimmed by 2 bases and the J gene end by 4 bases; junction bases not matched to a gene: 4.

This clonotype was observed at least ten times. The rearrangement uses TRBV7-2 and TRBJ2-2, with a possible D match to TRBD1 (5 bases). Germline V gene sequence: CDR1 SGHTA, CDR2 FQGNSA. V lost 9 bases and J 0 bases, leaving 8 bases between the germline ends. This CDR3 region has 13 residues. The CDR3 bases are TGTGCCAGAGGGGTCCCGAACACCGGGGAGCTGTTTTTT. Translated: CARGVPNTGELFF. The variable domain in full, with the rest retrieved from reference TRBV7-2 and TRBJ2-2, is GAGVSQSPSNKVTEKGKDVELRCDPISGHTALYWYRQSLGQGLEFLIYFQGNSAPDKSGLPSDRFSAERTGGSVSTLTIQRTQQEDSAVYLCARGVPNTGELFFGEGSRLTVL.

The rearrangement links TRBV5-6 to TRBJ2-1; 7 bases match TRBD2. Losses at the gene ends were 4 bases for V and 8 bases for J; bases not matched to a gene: 15. CDR1 SGHDT and CDR2 YYEEEE come from the germline V gene. This CDR3 is 16 amino acids long. CDR3 coding DNA: TGTGCCAGCAGCAGACCGGGACTACTGGGAGGGGATGAGCAGTTCTTC. It specifies CASSRPGLLGGDEQFF.

V and J are TRBV6-1 and TRBJ2-7, with D possibly TRBD1 on 5 matching bases. The germline V gene has CDR1 MNHNS and CDR2 SASEGT. This CDR3 is built from 15 residues. Between the trimmed V and J ends, which lost 3 bases and 4 bases, there was a span of 16 bases. CDR3 amino acids: CASSDTRRVAYEQYV. The CDR3 nucleotides read TGTGCCAGCAGTGATACCCGCAGGGTCGCGTACGAGCAGTACGTC.

V is TRBV7-3 and J is TRBJ1-4, with 8 bases that match TRBD1. The V gene's germline CDR1 is SGHTA and CDR2 FQGTGA. CDR3 size: 15 residues. The J segment lost 6 bases and the V segment lost 4 bases, leaving 7 bases of the junction unmatched. The CDR3 nucleotides read TGTGCCAGCAGCTCGACAGGGGCTGGGGATGAAAAACTGTTTTTT. Translating it yields CASSSTGAGDEKLFF.

The chain carries TRBV7-9 and TRBJ2-3; the D is unclear. Trimming pared 4 bases from V and 4 bases from J, leaving 21 bases between. Germline CDR1 SEHNR, CDR2 FQNEAQ (reference sequence). The CDR3 has 17 amino acids. The CDR3 DNA follows: TGTGCCAGCAGCTCACTCTCGAGTGTTGTTAGTTCAGATACGCAGTATTTT. Its protein is CASSSLSSVVSSDTQYF.

The rearrangement links TRBV6-1 to TRBJ2-5, with a possible D match to TRBD2 (6 bases). With 5 bases removed from V and 1 base from J, the gap between germline ends came to 11 bases. CDR3 size: 14 residues. From germline, CDR1 is MNHNS and CDR2 SASEGT. The CDR3 reads CASSSTSPQETQYF. The CDR3 DNA reads TGTGCCAGCAGTAGTACTAGCCCCCAAGAGACCCAGTACTTC.

CDR3 bases: TGTGCCAGCAGATGGGACATCAGGAGCGGTGGAAACACCATATATTTT. Protein: CASRWDIRSGGNTIYF. This chain uses TRBV6-2 or TRBV6-3 with TRBJ1-3, with a tentative D call TRBD1 (6 bases). The V end lost 6 bases, the J end lost 3 bases, and 18 bases lay between the germline ends. The CDR3 spans 16 residues. The germline V gene encodes CDR1 MNHEY and CDR2 SVGEGT.

This clonotype was detected many times. The rearrangement joins TRBV7-9 to TRBJ2-7; the match to TRBD2 covers 11 bases. V trimming: 4 bases; J trimming: 4 bases; junction bases outside the gene matches: 6. This CDR3 region has 15 residues. Germline lookup yields CDR1 SEHNR and CDR2 FQNEAQ (reference sequence). CDR3 bases: TGTGCCAGCAGCTCTCCGACTAGCGGGGTATACGAGCAGTACTTC. Translated, it gives CASSSPTSGVYEQYF.

In its sample, this clonotype was seen once. The chain combines TRBV20-1 with TRBJ1-6; a weak D match, TRBD1 (5 bases). From germline, CDR1 is DFQATT and CDR2 SNEGSKA (reference sequence). The CDR3 covers 16 residues. Trimming left V 6 bases short and J 5 bases short, with 20 bases between. The CDR3 DNA sequence: TGCAGTGCAATAGGGAGGCAGGGCGTTAATAATTCACCCCTCCACTTT. Its protein product is CSAIGRQGVNNSPLHF.

A few counts support this clonotype. The rearrangement joins TRBV6-1 to TRBJ1-2; perhaps TRBD1 as D (5 bases). Trimming cost V 1 base and J 3 bases, with 9 bases left between them. CDR1 and CDR2 (germline): MNHNS, SASEGT. There are 14 residues in the CDR3. The CDR3 DNA is TGTGCCAGCAGTGAAGAGGAGGGGTACTATGGCTACACCTTC. It translates to CASSEEEGYYGYTF.

Here the CDR3 reads CSVDLQGADYGYTF. The DNA for the CDR3 is TGCAGCGTTGACCTTCAGGGGGCTGACTATGGCTACACCTTC. The chain links TRBV29-1 to TRBJ1-2; 8 nucleotides line up with TRBD1. With 3 bases clipped from V and 3 bases from J, the junction kept 6 bases outside the gene matches. This CDR3 region has 14 residues. The germline gives CDR1 SQVTM, CDR2 ANQGSEA.

This clonotype appeared many times. The chain couples TRBV4-2 to TRBJ2-7, with 9 bases matching TRBD2. This CDR3 region has 15 residues. Germline CDR1 LGHNA, CDR2 YNFKEQ. The trim removed 0 bases at V and 3 bases at J, leaving 3 bases unmatched. This chain's CDR3 is CASSQDETSGYEQYF. CDR3 DNA sequence: TGTGCCAGCAGCCAAGATGAGACTAGCGGCTACGAGCAGTACTTC.

This clonotype was counted between two and nine times. This rearrangement joins TRBV19 to TRBJ2-6, with D hard to call. Germline loops: CDR1 LNHDA, CDR2 SQIVND (reference sequence). The length of the CDR3 is 15 residues. V dropped 4 bases and J dropped 4 bases, with 11 bases sitting between them. CDR3 nucleotide sequence: TGTGCCAGTAGTACGGGCCAGACCGGGGCCAACGTCCTGACTTTC. It specifies CASSTGQTGANVLTF.

This chain uses TRBV6-2 or TRBV6-3 with TRBJ2-3; D may be TRBD2 (6 bases). This CDR3 is 15 amino acids long. Trimming left V 2 bases short and J 1 base short, with 10 bases between. Germline V gene data show CDR1 as MNHEY and CDR2 as SVGEGT. This CDR3 is CASSYGGVRTDTQYF. Written as DNA, the CDR3 is TGTGCCAGCAGTTACGGCGGGGTCCGCACAGATACGCAGTATTTT.

This clonotype was recorded at least ten times. The chain has TRBV7-2 and TRBJ2-1; 10 bases fit TRBD2. CDR1 SGHTA and CDR2 FQGNSA come from the germline V gene. Losses at the gene ends were 5 bases for V and 0 bases for J; bases not matched to a gene: 10. This CDR3 spans 18 amino acids. CDR3 sequence (DNA): TGTGCCAGCAGCAAAACCCGGACTAGCGGCAGCTCCTACAATGAGCAGTTCTTC. Translated, it gives CASSKTRTSGSSYNEQFF.

This clonotype was recorded a few times. V and J are TRBV15 and TRBJ2-1; a weak D match, TRBD2 (6 bases). Germline lookup yields CDR1 LNHNV and CDR2 YYDKDF (reference sequence). The germline V and J ends were trimmed by 2 bases and 8 bases, with 10 bases remaining between them. The CDR3 is 13 amino acids. The CDR3 nucleotides are TGTGCCACCAGCAGATCGACGGGGGATGAGCAGTTCTTC. The encoded protein is CATSRSTGDEQFF.

This clonotype showed up just a few times. This rearrangement joins TRBV6-5 to TRBJ2-1; either TRBD1 or TRBD2 may fit D (7 bases each). This CDR3 has 15 amino acids. Germline CDR1 MNHEY, CDR2 SVGAGI. Trimming took 0 bases from V and 5 from J, leaving 11 bases between them. As DNA, the CDR3 is TGTGCCAGCAGTTACTCGCCAGGGGGGGACAATGAGCAGTTCTTC. It yields the protein CASSYSPGGDNEQFF.

The chain carries TRBV2 and TRBJ2-1, with TRBD1 identical over 7 bases. The ends lost 6 bases at V and 3 bases at J; junction bases unmatched: 8. This CDR3 is 15 amino acids long. Germline values: CDR1 SNHLY, CDR2 FYNNEI. CDR3 nucleotides: TGTGCCAGCAGAGAGACAGGGCCGGACTACAATGAGCAGTTCTTC. Protein product: CASRETGPDYNEQFF.